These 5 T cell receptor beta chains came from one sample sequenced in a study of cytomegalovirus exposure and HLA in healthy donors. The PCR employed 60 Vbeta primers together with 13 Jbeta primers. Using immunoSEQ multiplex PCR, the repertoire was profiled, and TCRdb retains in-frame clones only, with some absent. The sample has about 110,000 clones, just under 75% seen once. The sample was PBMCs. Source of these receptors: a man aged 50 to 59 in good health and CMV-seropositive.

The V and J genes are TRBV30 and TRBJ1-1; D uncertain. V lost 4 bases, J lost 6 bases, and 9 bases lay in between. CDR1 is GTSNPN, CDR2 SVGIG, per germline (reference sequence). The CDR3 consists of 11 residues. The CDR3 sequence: CAWKEISEAFF. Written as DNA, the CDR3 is TGTGCCTGGAAAGAGATCTCTGAAGCTTTCTTT.

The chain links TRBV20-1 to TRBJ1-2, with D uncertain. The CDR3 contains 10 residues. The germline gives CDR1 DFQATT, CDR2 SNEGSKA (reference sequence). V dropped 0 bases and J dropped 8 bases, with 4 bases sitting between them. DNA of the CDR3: TGCAGTGCTAGAGATCAAGGCTACACCTTC. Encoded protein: CSARDQGYTF.

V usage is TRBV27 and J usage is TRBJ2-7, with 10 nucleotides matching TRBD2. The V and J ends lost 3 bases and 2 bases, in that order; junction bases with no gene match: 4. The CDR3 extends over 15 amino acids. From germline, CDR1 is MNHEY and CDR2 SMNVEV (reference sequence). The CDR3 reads CASSFSGTSAYEQYF. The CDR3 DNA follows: TGTGCCAGCAGTTTTTCCGGGACTAGCGCCTACGAGCAGTACTTC.

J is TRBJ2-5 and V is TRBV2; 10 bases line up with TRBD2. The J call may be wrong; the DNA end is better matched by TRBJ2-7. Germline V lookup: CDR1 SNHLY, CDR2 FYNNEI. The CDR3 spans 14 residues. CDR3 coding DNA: TGTGCCAGCATAGAGGCTAGCGGGAGCTACGAGCAGTACTTC. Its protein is CASIEASGSYEQYF.

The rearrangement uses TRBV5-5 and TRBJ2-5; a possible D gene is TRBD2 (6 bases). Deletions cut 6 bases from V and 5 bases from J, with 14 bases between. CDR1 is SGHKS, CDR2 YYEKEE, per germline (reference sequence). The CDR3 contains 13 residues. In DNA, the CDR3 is TGTGCCAGCACCAGGCGCGGGACGGAGACCCAGTACTTC. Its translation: CASTRRGTETQYF.